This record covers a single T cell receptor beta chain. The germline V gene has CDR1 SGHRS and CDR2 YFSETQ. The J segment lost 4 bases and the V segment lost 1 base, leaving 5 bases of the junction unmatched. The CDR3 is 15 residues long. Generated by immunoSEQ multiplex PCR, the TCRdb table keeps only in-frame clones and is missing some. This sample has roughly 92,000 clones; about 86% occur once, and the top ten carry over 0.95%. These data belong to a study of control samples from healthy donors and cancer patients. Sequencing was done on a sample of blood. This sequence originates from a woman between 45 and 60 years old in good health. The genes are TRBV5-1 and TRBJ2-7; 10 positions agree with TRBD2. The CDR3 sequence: CASSLLASGSYEQYF. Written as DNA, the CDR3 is TGCGCCAGCAGCTTGTTGGCTAGCGGGAGTTACGAGCAGTACTTC.